This T cell receptor (beta chain) was recovered during a study of T cell repertoires in aging, cancer and after chemotherapy. Whole-study context: Donor ages fell into six groups from 30 or younger up to 70 or older. Repeat sampling of healthy donors over several months to years showed clear clonal overlap. Study results and limitations: Compared with age-matched healthy donors, untreated hematological or solid cancer patients showed higher blood TCR clonality.

A mixed TRB-A/B primer pool amplified rearranged TRB by multiplex touch-down PCR. TCRdb itself ran the multiplex PCR reads through MiXCR, one entry per CDR3 protein. The profile shows around 16,000 distinct CDR3 sequences, 40% to 55% of them singletons. This clonotype was counted only a few times. Its antigen is undetermined. TCR beta rearrangements were amplified from peripheral blood genomic DNA. The V gene lost 6 bases and the J gene lost 2 bases, with 11 bases spanning the gap. Germline lookup yields CDR1 MNHEY and CDR2 SMNVEV (reference sequence). The length of the CDR3 is 13 residues. The chain joins TRBV27 to TRBJ2-7; D is uncertain. This clonotype was obtained from a human donor in good health. Sequencing used blood. The CDR3 DNA sequence: TGTGCCAGCAGCAATAGAGTTCCCTACGAGCAGTACTTC. This codes for CASSNRVPYEQYF.